The 5 T cell receptor beta chains below were found in one sample sequenced in a study of T cells after yellow fever vaccination. TCRdb itself ran the 5' RACE reads through MiXCR, one entry per CDR3 protein. The data hold some 400,000 distinct CDR3 sequences, with around 6.5% observed a single time. Sequencing was performed on PBMCs, taken 5 days after the yellow fever booster vaccination. The source of these receptors is a man aged 30-40 years who received the YFV17D yellow fever vaccine.

This clonotype appeared many times. The V and J genes are TRBV12-3 or TRBV12-4 and TRBJ2-1; TRBD2 matches at 8 bases. The V gene end was trimmed by 7 bases and the J gene end by 4 bases; junction bases not matched to a gene: 6. The CDR3 loop spans 14 amino acids. DNA of the CDR3: TGTGCCAGCACCCTAGCGGGCAGTTACAATGAGCAGTTCTTC. It is translated as CASTLAGSYNEQFF.

This clonotype was observed a handful of times. The chain combines TRBV20-1 with TRBJ2-2; maybe TRBD1 (6 bases). Germline CDR1 is DFQATT and CDR2 is SNEGSKA (reference sequence). V gave up 4 bases and J gave up 3 bases, with 15 bases separating them. The CDR3 consists of 15 residues. CDR3 nucleotide sequence: TGCAGTGCTATACCCCAGGGGCCCGACACCGGGGAGCTGTTTTTT. Translated, it gives CSAIPQGPDTGELFF.

This clonotype was counted a few times. V is TRBV12-3 or TRBV12-4 and J is TRBJ2-2; TRBD2 matches 7 bases. The CDR3 runs 16 residues. V dropped 7 bases and J dropped 1; count of bases not matched to a gene: 9. The CDR3 sequence: CASTLGGVQNTGELFF. The DNA for the CDR3 is TGTGCCAGCACCCTTGGGGGGGTCCAGAACACCGGGGAGCTGTTTTTT.

The gene calls are TRBV12-3 or TRBV12-4 and TRBJ1-2; D perhaps matches TRBD1 (5 bases). CDR3 length: 15 residues. Trimming pared 5 bases from V and 1 base from J, leaving 14 bases between. CDR3 amino acids: CASSEAAGNNYGYTF. Written as DNA, the CDR3 is TGTGCCAGCAGTGAGGCGGCAGGGAATAACTATGGCTACACCTTC.

This clonotype has ten or more counts. CDR3 amino acids: CASSLVREVNGQYF. In nucleotides, the CDR3 is TGTGCCAGCAGCTTGGTCCGGGAGGTAAACGGGCAGTACTTC. The chain combines TRBV5-6 with TRBJ2-7; 7 bases map to TRBD2. The V and J ends lost 0 bases and 9 bases, in that order; junction bases with no gene match: 9. The CDR3 extends over 14 amino acids. Germline V gives CDR1 SGHDT, CDR2 YYEEEE.